The next 14 T cell receptor beta chains were all read from a single sample in a study of T cell repertoires in cytomegalovirus infection (dated by TCRdb to the late 2010s). Their recognized antigens are unknown. The sequencer listed for this sample is Illumina HiSeq 1500. TCRdb reran the public reads through fastp at Q25 and MiXCR, keeping productive beta chains. Each CDR3 protein appears once, grouped with its most common genes and DNA. The sample includes approximately 120,000 distinct CDR3 sequences, with roughly a third observed a single time. Together, the top ten hold about 54% of the sample. This specimen's treatment or condition label, interpreted: in vitro stimulation with specific CMV peptide epitopes to enrich CMV-specific T cells. This specimen was CD8+ T cells from cultured PBMCs, taken from culture after CMV antigen stimulation. These receptor sequences come from a human donor in good health (CMV status not recorded). Some clones in this sample may be carry-over from other donors' samples.

The gene calls are TRBV7-6 and TRBJ2-1, with 13 bases lining up with TRBD2. The V and J ends lost 4 bases and 6 bases, in that order; junction bases with no gene match: 6. CDR3 size: 16 residues. CDR1 is SGHVS and CDR2 is FNYEAQ in the germline V gene. The CDR3: CASSWPLAGGSNEQFF. In nucleotides, the CDR3 is TGTGCCAGCAGCTGGCCACTAGCGGGGGGGAGCAATGAGCAGTTCTTC.

The chain uses TRBV7-8 and TRBJ1-5; 8 nucleotides align to TRBD1. V lost 1 base to trimming and J lost 5 bases; unmatched junction nucleotides: 7. CDR3 length equals 16 residues. Germline V CDR1 and CDR2: SGHVS, FQNEAQ. The CDR3 DNA reads as TGTGCCAGCAGCTTAGGACGGACAGGGCCGTATCAGCCCCAGCATTTT. This translates into CASSLGRTGPYQPQHF.

J is TRBJ1-3 and V is TRBV4-2; D perhaps matches TRBD1 (5 bases). The V end lost 1 base, the J end lost 2 bases, and 12 bases lay between the germline ends. This CDR3 is 16 amino acids long. Germline CDR1 LGHNA, CDR2 YNFKEQ. This chain's CDR3 is CASSQGKQVPGNTIYF. In nucleotides, the CDR3 is TGTGCCAGCAGCCAAGGGAAACAGGTTCCTGGAAACACCATATATTTT.

The sample holds a few counts of this clonotype. J is TRBJ2-6 and V is TRBV6-5; 9 bases line up with TRBD1. The germline CDR1 and CDR2 sequences are MNHEY and SVGAGI. This CDR3 region has 16 residues. Losses at the gene ends were 6 bases for V and 9 bases for J; bases not matched to a gene: 12. For the CDR3, the DNA is TGTGCCAGCAGCCCATCACCGGGACAGGGTGGCAACGTCCTGACTTTC. As protein: CASSPSPGQGGNVLTF.

This chain connects TRBV5-6 to TRBJ2-7; D is possibly TRBD2 (6 bases). V was trimmed by 0 bases and J by 2 bases, leaving 15 bases between them. The germline CDR1 and CDR2 sequences are SGHDT and YYEEEE. This CDR3 region has 16 residues. CDR3 DNA: TGTGCCAGCAGCTTGGAGTCGGGGGTCCGAACCTACGAGCAGTACTTC. Translated, it gives CASSLESGVRTYEQYF.

This clonotype was seen more than once but under ten times. V gene TRBV4-3 combines with J gene TRBJ2-2, with D maybe TRBD1 (5 bases). The length of the CDR3 is 15 residues. Germline CDR1 is LGHNA and CDR2 is YSLEER. The V end was cut by 1 base, the J end by 2 bases, with 8 bases between. Here the CDR3 DNA reads TGCGCCAGCAGCCAAGGGACACTCAACACCGGGGAGCTGTTTTTT. Amino acids: CASSQGTLNTGELFF.

There are many counts of this clonotype. The rearrangement links TRBV7-2 to TRBJ2-5; D tentatively fits TRBD1 or TRBD2 (6 bases each). CDR1 is SGHTA and CDR2 is FQGNSA in the germline V gene. V shed 2 bases and J shed 2 bases, with 15 bases lying between them. The CDR3 is 16 amino acids. CDR3 residues: CASSLMVGGGQETQYF. CDR3 in DNA: TGTGCCAGCAGCTTAATGGTCGGGGGCGGGCAAGAGACCCAGTACTTC.

V is TRBV28 and J is TRBJ2-1; 12 bases are shared with TRBD2. Looked up from germline, CDR1 is MDHEN and CDR2 is SYDVKM. Trimming removed 5 bases from V and 6 bases from J; junction bases left unmatched: 11. The CDR3 consists of 17 residues. CDR3 in DNA: TGTGCCAGCAGTACTAGACTAGCGGGGGTGCGGAGCAATGAGCAGTTCTTC. The encoded protein is CASSTRLAGVRSNEQFF.

The chain carries TRBV4-1 and TRBJ1-5; 7 nucleotides line up with TRBD1. V lost 3 bases to trimming and J lost 5 bases; unmatched junction nucleotides: 4. Germline CDR1 MGHRA, CDR2 YSYEKL. The CDR3 loop spans 14 amino acids. The CDR3 DNA follows: TGCGCCAGCAGCCAGGTAACAGGGGATCAGCCCCAGCATTTT. Its translation: CASSQVTGDQPQHF.

This CDR3 is CASSPWLDRAKGYGYTF. CDR3 sequence (DNA): TGCGCCAGCAGCCCTTGGTTGGACAGGGCCAAGGGATATGGCTACACCTTC. The chain recombines TRBV4-1 with TRBJ1-2; 8 bases match TRBD1. With V trimmed by 4 bases and J by 5 bases, 15 bases remained unmatched. Germline CDR1 MGHRA, CDR2 YSYEKL. The CDR3 has 17 residues.

CDR3 region: CSANVETSGPYEQYF. The CDR3 DNA follows: TGCAGTGCTAATGTGGAGACTAGCGGGCCCTACGAGCAGTACTTC. This chain uses TRBV20-1 with TRBJ2-7; 10 nucleotides align to TRBD2. The CDR3 loop spans 15 amino acids. V dropped 4 bases and J dropped 2; count of bases not matched to a gene: 8. The germline gives CDR1 DFQATT, CDR2 SNEGSKA (reference sequence).

This clonotype was seen once. The gene calls are TRBV3-1 and TRBJ2-4; D ambiguous. CDR3 length: 11 amino acids. V lost 0 bases and J 9 bases, leaving 3 bases between the germline ends. Per germline, CDR1 LGHDT and CDR2 YNNKEL (reference sequence). CDR3 DNA sequence: TGTGCCAGCAGCCAAGATGCCATTCAGTACTTC. This sequence encodes CASSQDAIQYF.

The V call is TRBV7-4, the J call TRBJ2-7; 8 nucleotides agree with TRBD1. After removal of 6 bases from V and 0 bases from J, the junction contained 13 bases not matched to a gene. CDR3 size: 17 residues. Germline values: CDR1 SGHVT, CDR2 SQSDAQ. CDR3 loop: CASSYAGTGLTSYEQYF. The CDR3 nucleotides are TGTGCCAGCAGTTACGCCGGGACAGGCCTTACCTCCTACGAGCAGTACTTC.

V and J are TRBV27 and TRBJ1-6, with TRBD1 identical over 10 bases. Germline V CDR1 and CDR2: MNHEY, SMNVEV (reference sequence). The CDR3 spans 14 residues. V dropped 6 bases and J dropped 7; count of bases not matched to a gene: 3. This CDR3 reads CASSAGQGNSPLHF. The CDR3 nucleotides read TGTGCCAGCAGCGCGGGACAGGGGAATTCACCCCTCCACTTT.